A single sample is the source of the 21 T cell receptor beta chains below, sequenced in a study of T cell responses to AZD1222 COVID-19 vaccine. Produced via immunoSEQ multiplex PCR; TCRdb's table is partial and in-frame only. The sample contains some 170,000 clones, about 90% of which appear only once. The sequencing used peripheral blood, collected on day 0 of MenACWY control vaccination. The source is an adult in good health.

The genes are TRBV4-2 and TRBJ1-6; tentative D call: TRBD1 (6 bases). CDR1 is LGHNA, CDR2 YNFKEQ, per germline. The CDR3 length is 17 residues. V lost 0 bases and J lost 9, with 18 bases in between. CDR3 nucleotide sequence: TGTGCCAGCAGCCAAGATATCTGGGGGGCTTTTAGTTCACCCCTCCACTTT. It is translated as CASSQDIWGAFSSPLHF.

The CDR3 spells CASSFSGRSTDTQYF. The CDR3 DNA follows: TGTGCCAGCAGTTTTAGCGGGAGGAGCACAGATACGCAGTATTTT. This sequence joins TRBV7-3 and TRBJ2-3, with 10 bases fitting TRBD2. Germline lookup yields CDR1 SGHTA and CDR2 FQGTGA. The J segment lost 0 bases and the V segment lost 6 bases, leaving 3 bases of the junction unmatched. The CDR3 covers 15 residues.

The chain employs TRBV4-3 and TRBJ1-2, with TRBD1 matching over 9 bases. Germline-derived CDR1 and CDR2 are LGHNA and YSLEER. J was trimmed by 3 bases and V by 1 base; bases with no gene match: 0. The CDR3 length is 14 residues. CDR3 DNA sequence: TGCGCCAGCAGCCAAGGGACAGGGGACTATGGCTACACCTTC. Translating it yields CASSQGTGDYGYTF.

The CDR3 nucleotides read TGTGCCAGCAGTTTAGGGGCCAGGGCCTACGAGCAGTACTTC. This encodes CASSLGARAYEQYF. J is TRBJ2-7 and V is TRBV27; D might be TRBD1 (5 bases). V was shortened by 2 bases and J by 2 bases, with 10 bases between the two germline ends. The CDR3 loop spans 14 amino acids. The germline gives CDR1 MNHEY, CDR2 SMNVEV (reference sequence).

CDR3 protein: CASSPTGGGYNEQFF. The CDR3 bases are TGTGCCAGCAGTCCGACGGGAGGGGGCTACAATGAGCAGTTCTTC. V gene TRBV6-5 combines with J gene TRBJ2-1; 8 nucleotides line up with TRBD2. This CDR3 contains 15 residues. V lost 5 bases, J lost 3 bases, and 6 bases stayed unmatched. Germline loops: CDR1 MNHEY, CDR2 SVGAGI.

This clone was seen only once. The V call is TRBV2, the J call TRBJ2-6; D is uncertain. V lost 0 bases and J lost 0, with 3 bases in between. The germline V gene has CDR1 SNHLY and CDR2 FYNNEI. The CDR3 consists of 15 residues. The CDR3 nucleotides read TGTGCCAGCAGTGAAGCCGGCTCTGGGGCCAACGTCCTGACTTTC. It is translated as CASSEAGSGANVLTF.

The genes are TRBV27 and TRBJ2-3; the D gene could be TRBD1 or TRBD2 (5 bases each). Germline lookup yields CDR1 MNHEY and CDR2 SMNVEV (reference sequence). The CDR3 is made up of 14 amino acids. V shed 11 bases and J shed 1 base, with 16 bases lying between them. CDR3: CASRRVGGTDTQYF. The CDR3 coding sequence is TGTGCCTCTCGCAGGGTGGGGGGCACAGATACGCAGTATTTT.

The CDR3 sequence: CASSLSPEQSRQFF. The CDR3 DNA follows: TGTGCCAGCAGCTTAAGCCCAGAGCAATCGCGGCAGTTCTTC. J is TRBJ2-1 and V is TRBV5-4; D gene ambiguous. This CDR3 is 14 amino acids long. Germline assignment: CDR1 SGHNT and CDR2 YYREEE (reference sequence). Trimming took 2 bases from V and 12 from J, leaving 18 bases between them. The entire variable domain, with the rest obtained from reference TRBV5-4 and TRBJ2-1, is as follows: ETGVTQSPTHLIKTRGQQVTLRCSSQSGHNTVSWYQQALGQGPQFIFQYYREEENGRGNFPPRFSGLQFPNYSSELNVNALELDDSALYLCASSLSPEQSRQFFGPGTRLTVL.

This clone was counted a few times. The CDR3 loop reads CASSHLLAFQDARSGNTIYF. The CDR3, as DNA: TGTGCCAGCAGCCACCTATTAGCTTTTCAGGACGCTCGCTCTGGAAACACCATATATTTT. The rearrangement uses TRBV3-1 (or the pseudogene TRBV3-2) and TRBJ1-3; no reliable D call. This CDR3 comprises 20 residues. With 3 bases removed from V and 0 bases from J, the gap between germline ends came to 24 bases. Germline CDR1 LGHDT, CDR2 YNNKEL (reference sequence).

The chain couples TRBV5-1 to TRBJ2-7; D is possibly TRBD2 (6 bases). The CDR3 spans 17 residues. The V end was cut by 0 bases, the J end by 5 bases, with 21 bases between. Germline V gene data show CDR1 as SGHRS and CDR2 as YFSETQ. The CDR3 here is CASSLVGTSTADHEQYF. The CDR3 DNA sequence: TGCGCCAGCAGCTTGGTAGGGACTTCGACTGCAGACCACGAGCAGTACTTC.

The CDR3 DNA follows: TGTGCCAGCAGTTCGACCCTCAGGACAGATACGCAGTATTTT. It yields the protein CASSSTLRTDTQYF. This rearrangement joins TRBV27 to TRBJ2-3, with unresolved D. V shed 4 bases and J shed 3 bases, with 11 bases lying between them. The length of the CDR3 is 14 residues. Germline lookup yields CDR1 MNHEY and CDR2 SMNVEV (reference sequence).

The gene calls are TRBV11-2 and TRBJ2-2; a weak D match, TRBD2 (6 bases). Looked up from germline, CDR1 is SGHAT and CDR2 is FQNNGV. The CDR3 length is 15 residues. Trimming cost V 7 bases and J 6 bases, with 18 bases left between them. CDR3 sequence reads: CASTRVGGFAGELFF. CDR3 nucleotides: TGTGCCAGCACCCGAGTCGGAGGGTTCGCCGGGGAGCTGTTTTTT.

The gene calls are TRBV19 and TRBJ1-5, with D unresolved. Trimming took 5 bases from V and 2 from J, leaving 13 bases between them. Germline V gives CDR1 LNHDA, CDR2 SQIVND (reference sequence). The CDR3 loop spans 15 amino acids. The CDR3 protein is CASSPRYRGNQPQHF. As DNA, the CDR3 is TGTGCCAGTAGTCCGAGGTACCGAGGCAATCAGCCCCAGCATTTT.

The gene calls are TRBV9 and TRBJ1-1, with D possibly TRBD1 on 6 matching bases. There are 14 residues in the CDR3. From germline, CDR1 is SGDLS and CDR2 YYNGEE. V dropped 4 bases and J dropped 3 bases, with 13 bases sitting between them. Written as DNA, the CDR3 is TGTGCCAGCAGCCTCGACAGGACCCACACTGAAGCTTTCTTT. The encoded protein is CASSLDRTHTEAFF.

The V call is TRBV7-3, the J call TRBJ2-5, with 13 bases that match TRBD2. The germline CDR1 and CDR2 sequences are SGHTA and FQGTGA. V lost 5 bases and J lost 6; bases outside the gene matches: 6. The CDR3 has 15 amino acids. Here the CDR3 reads CASSVTSGRLKTQYF. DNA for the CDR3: TGTGCCAGCAGCGTGACTAGCGGGAGGCTAAAGACCCAGTACTTC.

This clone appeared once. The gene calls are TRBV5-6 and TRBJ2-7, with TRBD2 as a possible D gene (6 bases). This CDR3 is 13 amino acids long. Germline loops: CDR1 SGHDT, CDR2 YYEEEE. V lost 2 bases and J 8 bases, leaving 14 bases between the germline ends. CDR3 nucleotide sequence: TGTGCCAGCAGCTTATCGGAGGGAGTCAAGCAGTACTTC. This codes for CASSLSEGVKQYF.

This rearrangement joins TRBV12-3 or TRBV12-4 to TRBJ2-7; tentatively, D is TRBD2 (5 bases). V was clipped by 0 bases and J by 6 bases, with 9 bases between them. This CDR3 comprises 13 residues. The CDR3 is CASSLARASEQYF. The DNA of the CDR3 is TGTGCCAGCAGTTTAGCGCGGGCATCCGAGCAGTACTTC.

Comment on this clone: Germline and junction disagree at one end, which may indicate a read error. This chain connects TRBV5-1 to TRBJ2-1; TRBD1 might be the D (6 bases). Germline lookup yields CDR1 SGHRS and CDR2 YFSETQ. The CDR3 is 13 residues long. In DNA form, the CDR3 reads TGTGCCAGCAGCCCCAGGGGAAGGAGTGAGCAGTTCTTC. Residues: CASSPRGRSEQFF.

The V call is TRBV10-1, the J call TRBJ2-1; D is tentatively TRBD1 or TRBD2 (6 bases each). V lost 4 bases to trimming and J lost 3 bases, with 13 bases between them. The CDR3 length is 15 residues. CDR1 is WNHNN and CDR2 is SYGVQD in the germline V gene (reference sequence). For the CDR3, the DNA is TGCGCCAGCAGTGTCATCGGAGGGGGCTACAATGAGCAGTTCTTC. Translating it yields CASSVIGGGYNEQFF.

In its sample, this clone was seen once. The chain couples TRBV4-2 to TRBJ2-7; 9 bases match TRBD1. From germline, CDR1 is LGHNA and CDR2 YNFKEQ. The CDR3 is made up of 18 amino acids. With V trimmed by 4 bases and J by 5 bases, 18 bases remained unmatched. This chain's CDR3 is CASSPFARTGTGSDEQYF. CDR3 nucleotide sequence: TGTGCCAGCAGCCCATTTGCACGCACCGGGACAGGGAGCGACGAGCAGTACTTC.

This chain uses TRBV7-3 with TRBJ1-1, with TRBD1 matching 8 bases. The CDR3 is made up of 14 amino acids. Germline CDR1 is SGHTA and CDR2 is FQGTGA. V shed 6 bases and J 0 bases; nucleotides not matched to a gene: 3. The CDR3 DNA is TGTGCCAGCAGTCCGGGACAGGTGAACACTGAAGCTTTCTTT. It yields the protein CASSPGQVNTEAFF.